Listed below are T cell receptor beta chains from one sample, sequenced in a study of response to subunit inactivated influenza vaccine. TCRdb ran MiXCR on the RT-PCR reads and lists one entry per CDR3 protein. The sample consists of 500,000 to 750,000 distinct CDR3 sequences, around 13% of them appearing once. This material consisted of PBMCs from blood, taken approximately 12 days after vaccination. The receptor set was obtained from a man aged 45-65 years who received an inactivated influenza vaccine. The CDR3 runs from the conserved cysteine through the conserved F or W. The order of the fields is J gene, CDR3 length, clone size, D gene, V gene, CDR3 protein, CDR3 DNA. D genes are given only for firm matches. The size field is filled for only some rows; it gives once, few, many or a size class.

TRBJ2-3	16	-	TRBD2	TRBV7-2	CASSFTSGGGSDTQYF	TGTGCCAGCAGCTTTACTAGCGGAGGGGGGTCAGATACGCAGTATTTT
TRBJ1-4	16	few	-	TRBV6-1	CASREVTVGVRGKLFF	TGTGCCAGCAGGGAAGTTACGGTTGGGGTCCGGGGAAAACTGTTTTTT
TRBJ2-3	18	many	TRBD2	TRBV6-5	CASSYSASGSGATDTQYF	TGTGCCAGCAGTTACTCCGCTAGCGGGAGTGGTGCCACAGATACGCAGTATTTT
TRBJ2-2	13	once	-	TRBV21-1	CASMDSSAGELFF	TGTGCCAGCATGGACTCCTCGGCGGGGGAGCTGTTTTTT
TRBJ1-3	15	-	-	TRBV7-9	CASSARVESGNTIYF	TGTGCCTCCTCGGCCAGGGTCGAATCTGGAAACACCATATATTTT
TRBJ2-7	14	-	TRBD2	TRBV28	CASRRAASGYEQYF	TGTGCCAGCAGGAGGGCGGCTAGCGGGTACGAGCAGTACTTC
TRBJ2-7	16	few	-	TRBV14	CASSQDPPTTPYEQYF	TGTGCCAGCAGCCAAGATCCCCCAACAACGCCCTACGAGCAGTACTTC
TRBJ2-2	15	-	TRBD1	TRBV20-1	CSARDLWQGAGELFF	TGCAGTGCTAGAGATCTCTGGCAGGGGGCCGGGGAGCTGTTTTTT
TRBJ1-4	13	few	-	TRBV20-1	CSAAGGASEKLFF	TGCAGTGCTGCAGGAGGGGCGAGTGAAAAACTGTTTTTT
TRBJ1-6	12	few	-	TRBV10-3	CAISVENSPLHF	TGTGCCATCAGTGTTGAAAATTCACCCCTCCACTTT
TRBJ2-7	16	few	TRBD1	TRBV11-2	CASSPISGTGDYEQYF	TGTGCCAGCAGCCCGATCTCTGGGACAGGGGATTACGAGCAGTACTTC
TRBJ2-7	13	-	-	TRBV7-8	CASSPFGAYEQYF	TGTGCCAGCAGCCCGTTTGGGGCCTACGAGCAGTACTTC
TRBJ1-5	13	many	-	TRBV5-6	CASSLGPDQPQHF	TGTGCCAGCAGCTTGGGACCGGATCAGCCCCAGCATTTT
TRBJ1-5	15	few	-	TRBV5-1	CASSLGDGDNQPQHF	TGCGCCAGCAGCCTCGGGGACGGAGACAATCAGCCCCAGCATTTT
TRBJ2-5	15	few	TRBD1	TRBV4-1	CASSQVGQGQETQYF	TGCGCCAGCAGCCAAGTGGGACAGGGCCAAGAGACCCAGTACTTC
TRBJ1-1	14	-	TRBD1	TRBV28	CASSKDRDNTEAFF	TGTGCCAGCAGTAAAGACAGGGATAACACTGAAGCTTTCTTT
TRBJ1-5	15	few	-	TRBV5-5	CASSLAGDSNQPQHF	TGTGCCAGCAGCTTGGCAGGGGATAGCAATCAGCCCCAGCATTTT
TRBJ2-7	11	few	-	TRBV12-3/TRBV12-4	CASSLDGPSFF	TGTGCCAGCAGTTTGGACGGACCATCCTTCTTC
TRBJ2-1	13	few	TRBD1	TRBV29-1	CSASGTGGNEQFF	TGCAGCGCATCCGGGACAGGGGGAAATGAGCAGTTCTTC
TRBJ2-7	15	-	TRBD2	TRBV7-2	CASRVTSASSYEQYF	TGTGCCAGCAGGGTGACTAGCGCCTCCTCCTACGAGCAGTACTTC
TRBJ1-2	15	few	-	TRBV5-1	CASSLGPRQAGGYTF	TGCGCCAGCAGCTTGGGCCCACGACAGGCAGGCGGCTACACCTTC
TRBJ1-6	15	-	TRBD1	TRBV5-1	CASSPWTGENSPLHF	TGCGCCAGCAGCCCATGGACAGGGGAGAATTCACCCCTCCACTTT
TRBJ1-1	13	-	TRBD1	TRBV5-1	CASSLGTGSEAFF	TGCGCCAGCAGCTTGGGGACAGGGAGTGAAGCTTTCTTT
TRBJ1-2	14	-	-	TRBV28	CASSLGLTGSGYTF	TGTGCCAGCAGTTTAGGTCTCACAGGAAGTGGCTACACCTTC
TRBJ2-7	15	few	-	TRBV27	CASSLSYRVSSEQYF	TGTGCCAGCAGTTTATCTTACAGGGTTTCCTCCGAGCAGTACTTC
TRBJ2-3	16	-	-	TRBV7-2	CASSLARFLSTDTQYF	TGTGCCAGCAGCTTAGCGAGGTTTTTAAGCACAGATACGCAGTATTTT
TRBJ2-2	16	-	TRBD2	TRBV27	CAGSPGTSGRHGELFF	TGTGCCGGCAGCCCGGGGACTAGCGGGAGGCACGGGGAGCTGTTTTTT
TRBJ2-3	12	-	-	TRBV6-5	CASRPHPDTQYF	TGTGCCAGCAGACCACACCCAGATACGCAGTATTTT
TRBJ2-1	15	many	TRBD2	TRBV7-3	CASSLGLAGATEQFF	TGTGCCAGCAGCTTAGGGCTAGCGGGAGCTACTGAGCAGTTCTTC
TRBJ2-7	15	-	-	TRBV18	CASSPGSGGSYEQYF	TGTGCCAGCTCACCAGGCAGTGGGGGGTCCTACGAGCAGTACTTC
TRBJ2-3	15	-	-	TRBV20-1	CSASNDRPVSSTSYF	TGCAGTGCTAGTAATGACAGGCCGGTCTCCTCAACTTCGTATTTT
TRBJ1-5	14	-	-	TRBV4-3	CASSQGANNQPQHF	TGCGCCAGCAGCCAGGGGGCTAACAATCAGCCCCAGCATTTT
TRBJ2-6	15	-	TRBD2	TRBV7-9	CASSYTSGRAQILTF	TGTGCCAGCAGCTATACTAGCGGGAGGGCCCAAATCCTGACTTTC
TRBJ1-1	15	-	-	TRBV18	CASSPRSGVNTEAFF	TGTGCCAGCTCACCACGGTCAGGGGTCAACACTGAAGCTTTCTTT
TRBJ2-1	17	-	TRBD2	TRBV24-1	CATSEVRAGGPHNEQFF	TGTGCCACCAGTGAGGTGAGGGCGGGAGGGCCTCACAATGAGCAGTTCTTC
TRBJ2-1	16	-	-	TRBV5-1	CASSLGQGYSYNEQFF	TGCGCCAGCAGCTTGGGGCAGGGGTACTCCTACAATGAGCAGTTCTTC
TRBJ1-2	13	-	-	TRBV7-9	CASSYGPWEGYTF	TGTGCCAGCAGCTATGGCCCTTGGGAAGGCTACACCTTC
TRBJ1-1	16	-	-	TRBV28	CASSSHRQAGNTEAFF	TGTGCCAGCAGTTCCCATCGACAGGCCGGGAACACTGAAGCTTTCTTT
TRBJ2-2	15	few	-	TRBV21-1	CASSKHRGRTGELFF	TGTGCCAGCAGCAAGCACAGGGGGCGGACCGGGGAGCTGTTTTTT
TRBJ2-3	16	-	TRBD2	TRBV20-1	CSASRRLAGSTDTQYF	TGCAGTGCTTCCCGTAGACTAGCGGGTAGCACAGATACGCAGTATTTT
TRBJ2-7	17	-	-	TRBV3-1	CASSQVIHSDDSYEQYF	TGTGCCAGCAGCCAAGTTATTCATAGCGACGACTCCTACGAGCAGTACTTC
TRBJ2-7	13	few	TRBD1	TRBV10-3	CAISPGGQYEQYF	TGTGCCATCAGTCCAGGGGGCCAGTACGAGCAGTACTTC
TRBJ1-1	13	many	-	TRBV5-1	CASSFRGSTEAFF	TGCGCCAGCAGCTTTCGGGGTAGCACTGAAGCTTTCTTT
TRBJ2-7	16	many	-	TRBV6-5	CASSYSKFDSLGEQYF	TGTGCCAGCAGTTACTCGAAGTTCGACAGTCTGGGCGAGCAGTACTTC
TRBJ2-1	16	few	TRBD1	TRBV4-3	CASSQDSLRDRYEQFF	TGCGCCAGCAGCCAAGACAGCCTTAGGGACAGATATGAGCAGTTCTTC
TRBJ2-7	13	few	-	TRBV7-8	CASSFERVYEQYF	TGTGCCAGCAGCTTTGAGCGGGTCTACGAGCAGTACTTC
TRBJ2-2	16	-	-	TRBV7-9	CASSLSVGDNSGELFF	TGTGCCAGCAGCTTATCGGTGGGGGATAACTCCGGGGAGCTGTTTTTT
TRBJ2-5	12	few	-	TRBV7-9	CASSPVLETQYF	TGTGCCAGCAGCCCCGTATTGGAGACCCAGTACTTC
TRBJ2-3	13	-	-	TRBV25-1	CASSELGTDTQYF	TGTGCCAGCAGTGAATTGGGCACAGATACGCAGTATTTT
TRBJ2-1	14	-	TRBD2	TRBV3-1	CASSPLGLAGGQFF	TGTGCCAGCAGCCCCCTTGGACTAGCGGGGGGGCAGTTCTTC
TRBJ2-5	11	many	-	TRBV6-5	CASRLGETQYF	TGTGCCAGCAGACTCGGAGAGACCCAGTACTTC
TRBJ2-1	17	few	TRBD2	TRBV20-1	CSADSGGASVSYNEQFF	TGCAGTGCCGATAGCGGGGGGGCCAGTGTATCCTACAATGAGCAGTTCTTC
TRBJ2-7	14	-	-	TRBV19	CASSSAGTTYEQYF	TGTGCCAGTAGTTCCGCCGGGACAACCTACGAGCAGTACTTC
TRBJ2-3	14	few	-	TRBV10-3	CAIGASTGSFSQYF	TGTGCCATCGGCGCCTCGACAGGTAGTTTCTCCCAGTATTTT